The T cell receptor (beta chain) described here comes from a study of siplizumab effects on memory and regulatory T cells. The study's findings and limits: There appeared to be greater diversity in naive T cells than in memory cells, and naive T cells seemed major contributors to the alloresponse.

Here immunoSEQ multiplex PCR was the method, and the copy in TCRdb shows in-frame clones only, minus some. The table has 85,000 to 95,000 clones, approximately 95% seen once. Points on this clone: Its specificity is unknown.

Between the trimmed V and J ends, which lost 1 base and 5 bases, there was a span of 16 bases. The CDR3 sequence is 17 residues long. Germline loops: CDR1 SGHRS, CDR2 YFSETQ. The chain couples TRBV5-1 to TRBJ1-6; D not certain. This receptor was taken from a human donor in good health. The sequenced sample was non-Treg CD4+ T cells sorted from blood. CDR3 sequence (DNA): TGCGCCAGCAGCTTGAGCTCCAGTGCCGGTAATAATTCACCCCTCCACTTT. Its protein product is CASSLSSSAGNNSPLHF.